This T cell receptor beta chain came from a study of T-cell memory formation after mild COVID-19. Study observations and caveats: Clones shrinking between day 15 and 85 showed a balanced CD4/CD8 split, and those that grew later tilted toward CD4+. Several responding clones turned up in pre-infection memory, indicating that cross-reactive memory may have taken part. Among CD4+ contracting clones, most were CM and EM, and CD8+ ones EMRA.

As for this clonotype: Its matching antigen is unknown.

Germline CDR1 reads SQVTM; CDR2 reads ANQGSEA. This CDR3 region has 12 residues. With 4 bases removed from V and 5 bases from J, the gap between germline ends came to 11 bases. Researchers used 5'RACE with constant-segment primers to make TCR alpha and TCR beta cDNA libraries that carry sample barcodes and UMIs. TCRdb re-called the 5' RACE reads through MiXCR, storing one row per CDR3 protein. The profile shows roughly 170,000 distinct CDR3 sequences, roughly 18% of them singletons. J is TRBJ2-5 and V is TRBV29-1, with D possibly TRBD2 on 5 matching bases. This TCR was recovered from a man aged 18 to 35 who had mild COVID-19 (a few samples of this study predate the infection). Cell type and time point are not known. The specimen was PBMCs or a T cell subset sorted from them (not recorded which). CDR3 in DNA: TGCAGCGTTGCGTCGGGGTCGGAGACCCAGTACTTC. Translated, it gives CSVASGSETQYF.